This T cell receptor (beta chain) was sequenced for a study of T cells in Graves' hyperthyroidism and ophthalmopathy. This clonotype has a handful of counts. V was pared by 11 bases and J by 6 bases, with 7 bases of the junction left unmatched. The CDR3 covers 13 residues. Germline V gene lookup returns CDR1 LNHDA and CDR2 SQIVND (reference sequence). Amplification of TCR beta CDR3 regions used RNA as the template. TCR CDR3 underwent first-round RT-PCR with the HTBI primer set. TCRdb fed the multiplex PCR reads into MiXCR, producing one record per CDR3 protein. Found here are around 350,000 distinct CDR3 sequences, around 13% of them singletons; the top ten hold about 19%.

The sample taken for sequencing was blood. V usage is TRBV19 and J usage is TRBJ1-4, with 9 nucleotides matching TRBD1. The TCR originated in a young woman with Graves' ophthalmopathy. DNA of the CDR3: TGTGCCTCCCAGGACAGGGGATATGAAAAACTGTTTTTT. This gives the protein CASQDRGYEKLFF. Together with reference TRBV19 and TRBJ1-4, the CDR3 gives the full variable domain: DGGITQSPKYLFRKEGQNVTLSCEQNLNHDAMYWYRQDPGQGLRLIYYSQIVNDFQKGDIAEGYSVSREKKESFPLTVTSAQKNPTAFYLCASQDRGYEKLFFGSGTQLSVL.